What follows are 5 T cell receptor beta chains derived from one specimen sequenced in a study of cytomegalovirus exposure and HLA in healthy donors. PCR was performed using 60 Vbeta and 13 Jbeta primers. Clones were read by immunoSEQ multiplex PCR, and TCRdb kept only the in-frame ones, dropping some. The sample records over 200,000 clones, approximately 81% being singletons. The sequenced material came from PBMCs. The origin of the receptors is a human donor in good health.

This sequence joins TRBV18 and TRBJ2-4; 7 bases are shared with TRBD2. Trimming took 2 bases from V and 1 from J; bases not matched to a gene: 5. This CDR3 region has 16 residues. Germline loops: CDR1 KGHSH, CDR2 LQKENI. The CDR3 loop reads CASSPTGGSAKNIQYF. CDR3 DNA sequence: TGTGCCAGCTCACCAACGGGAGGATCGGCCAAAAACATTCAGTACTTC.

This sequence joins TRBV19 and TRBJ2-3; a possible D gene is TRBD2 (6 bases). The V gene lost 5 bases and the J gene lost 1 base, with 16 bases spanning the gap. The CDR3 runs to 16 residues. Germline V lookup: CDR1 LNHDA, CDR2 SQIVND (reference sequence). CDR3 bases: TGTGCCAGTAGTCGGCGTAGCGGAGCAGGCACAGATACGCAGTATTTT. Translated, it gives CASSRRSGAGTDTQYF.

The rearrangement uses TRBV9 and TRBJ2-3; D may be TRBD2 (5 bases). CDR3 length equals 14 residues. V shed 0 bases and J shed 4 bases, with 9 bases lying between them. In germline, CDR1 is SGDLS, CDR2 YYNGEE. DNA of the CDR3: TGTGCCAGCAGCGTAGGCGGGCAGTCAGATACGCAGTATTTT. It yields the protein CASSVGGQSDTQYF.

This clone has just a few counts. This CDR3 is also generated by other DNA sequences in the sample. This chain connects TRBV6-5 to TRBJ2-3; D perhaps matches TRBD2 (6 bases). Germline CDR1 and CDR2: MNHEY and SVGAGI. The CDR3 is made up of 15 amino acids. Trimming stripped 0 bases from V and 0 bases from J, with 7 bases between. The CDR3 region is CASSYSRGSTDTQYF. In nucleotides, the CDR3 is TGTGCCAGCAGTTACTCGCGGGGCAGCACAGATACGCAGTATTTT.

The chain couples TRBV19 to TRBJ2-1; D may be TRBD1 (5 bases). The germline gives CDR1 LNHDA, CDR2 SQIVND (reference sequence). The CDR3 totals 15 residues. Between the trimmed V and J ends, which lost 3 bases and 4 bases, there was a span of 13 bases. For the CDR3, the DNA is TGTGCCAGTAGTATCTCGACAGCTGTGTACAATGAGCAGTTCTTC. It is translated as CASSISTAVYNEQFF.